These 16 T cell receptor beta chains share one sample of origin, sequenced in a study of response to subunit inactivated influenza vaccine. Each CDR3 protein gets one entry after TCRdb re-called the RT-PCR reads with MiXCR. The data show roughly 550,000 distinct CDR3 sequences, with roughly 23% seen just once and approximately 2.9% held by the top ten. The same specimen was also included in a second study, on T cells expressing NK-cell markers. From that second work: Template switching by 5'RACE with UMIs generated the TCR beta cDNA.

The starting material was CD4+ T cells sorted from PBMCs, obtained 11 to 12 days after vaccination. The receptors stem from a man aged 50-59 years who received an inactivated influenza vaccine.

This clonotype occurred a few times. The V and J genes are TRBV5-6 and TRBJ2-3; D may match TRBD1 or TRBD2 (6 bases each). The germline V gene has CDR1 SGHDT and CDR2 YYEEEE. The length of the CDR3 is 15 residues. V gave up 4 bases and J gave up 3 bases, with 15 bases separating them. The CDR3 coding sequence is TGTGCCAGCAGCCCCCGTAGGGGGAGGACAGATACGCAGTATTTT. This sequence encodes CASSPRRGRTDTQYF. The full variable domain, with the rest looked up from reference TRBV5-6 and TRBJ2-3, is DAGVTQSPTHLIKTRGQQVTLRCSPKSGHDTVSWYQQALGQGPQFIFQYYEEEERQRGNFPDRFSGHQFPNYSSELNVNALLLGDSALYLCASSPRRGRTDTQYFGPGTRLTVL.

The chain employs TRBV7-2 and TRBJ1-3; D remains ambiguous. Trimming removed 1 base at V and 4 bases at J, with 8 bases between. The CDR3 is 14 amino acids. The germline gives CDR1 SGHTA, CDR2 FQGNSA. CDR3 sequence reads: CASSLESPGNTIYF. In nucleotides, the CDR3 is TGTGCCAGCAGCTTAGAGTCACCCGGAAACACCATATATTTT.

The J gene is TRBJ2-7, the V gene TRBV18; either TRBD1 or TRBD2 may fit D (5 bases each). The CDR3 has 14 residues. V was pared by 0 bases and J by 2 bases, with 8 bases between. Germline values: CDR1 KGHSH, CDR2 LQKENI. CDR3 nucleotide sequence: TGTGCCAGCTCACCACCTCGAGGGGCCTACGAGCAGTACTTC. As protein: CASSPPRGAYEQYF. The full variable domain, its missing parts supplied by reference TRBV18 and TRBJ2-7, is NAGVMQNPRHLVRRRGQEARLRCSPMKGHSHVYWYRQLPEEGLKFMVYLQKENIIDESGMPKERFSAEFPKEGPSILRIQQVVRGDSAAYFCASSPPRGAYEQYFGPGTRLTVT.

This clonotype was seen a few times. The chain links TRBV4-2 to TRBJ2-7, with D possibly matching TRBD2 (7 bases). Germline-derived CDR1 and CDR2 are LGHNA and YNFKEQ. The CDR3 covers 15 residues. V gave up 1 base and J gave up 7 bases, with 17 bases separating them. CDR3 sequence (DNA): TGTGCCAGCAGCCAAGCCCCTCGGGGGCGGGAGGAGCAGTACTTC. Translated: CASSQAPRGREEQYF.

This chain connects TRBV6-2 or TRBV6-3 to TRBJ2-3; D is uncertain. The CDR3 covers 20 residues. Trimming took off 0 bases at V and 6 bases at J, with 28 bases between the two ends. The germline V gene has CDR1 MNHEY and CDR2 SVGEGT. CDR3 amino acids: CASSYSIFIGPGYGRDTQYF. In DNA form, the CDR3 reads TGTGCCAGCAGTTACTCTATCTTCATCGGCCCTGGGTATGGCCGGGATACGCAGTATTTT.

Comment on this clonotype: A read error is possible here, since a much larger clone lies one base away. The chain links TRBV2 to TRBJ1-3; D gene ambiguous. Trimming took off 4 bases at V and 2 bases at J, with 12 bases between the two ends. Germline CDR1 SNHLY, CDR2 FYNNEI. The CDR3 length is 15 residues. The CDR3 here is CASSVETLAGNTIYF. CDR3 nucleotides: TGTGCCAGCAGTGTGGAGACACTTGCTGGAAACACCATATATTTT.

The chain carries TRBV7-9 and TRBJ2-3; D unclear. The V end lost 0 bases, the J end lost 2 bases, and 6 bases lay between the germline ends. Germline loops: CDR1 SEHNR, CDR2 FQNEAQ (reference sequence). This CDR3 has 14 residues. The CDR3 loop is CASSLALFTDTQYF. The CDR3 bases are TGTGCCAGCAGCTTAGCGCTCTTCACAGATACGCAGTATTTT.

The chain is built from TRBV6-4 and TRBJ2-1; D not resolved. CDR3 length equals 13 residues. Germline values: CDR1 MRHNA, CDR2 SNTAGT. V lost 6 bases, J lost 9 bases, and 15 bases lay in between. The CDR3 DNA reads TGTGCCAGCAGAGGACCTTCAGCGAGTGAGCAGTTCTTC. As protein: CASRGPSASEQFF.

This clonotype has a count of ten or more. CDR3 in DNA: TGTGCCAGCAGCTTAGGAGACAGGGGGAAGACCGGGGAGCTGTTTTTT. Residues: CASSLGDRGKTGELFF. The rearrangement uses TRBV7-9 and TRBJ2-2; TRBD1 matches at 9 bases. Germline-derived CDR1 and CDR2 are SEHNR and FQNEAQ (reference sequence). The length of the CDR3 is 16 residues. V gave up 1 base and J gave up 5 bases; unmatched junction bases: 5. Using reference TRBV7-9 and TRBJ2-2 for the parts outside the CDR3, the full variable domain is DTGVSQNPRHKITKRGQNVTFRCDPISEHNRLYWYRQTLGQGPEFLTYFQNEAQLEKSRLLSDRFSAERPKGSFSTLEIQRTEQGDSAMYLCASSLGDRGKTGELFFGEGSRLTVL.

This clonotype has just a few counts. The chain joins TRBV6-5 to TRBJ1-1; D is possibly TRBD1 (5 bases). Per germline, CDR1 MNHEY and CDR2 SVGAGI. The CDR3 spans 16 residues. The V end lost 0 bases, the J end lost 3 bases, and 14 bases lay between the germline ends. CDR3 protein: CASSYSGGKGYTEAFF. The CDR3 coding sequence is TGTGCCAGCAGTTACTCGGGGGGAAAGGGATACACTGAAGCTTTCTTT.

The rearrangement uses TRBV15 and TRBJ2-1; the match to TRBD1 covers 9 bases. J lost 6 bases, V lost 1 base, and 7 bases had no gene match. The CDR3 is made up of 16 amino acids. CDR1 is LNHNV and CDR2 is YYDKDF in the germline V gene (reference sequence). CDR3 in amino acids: CATSRAQGAGGNEQFF. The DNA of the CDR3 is TGTGCCACCAGCAGAGCACAGGGGGCCGGCGGCAATGAGCAGTTCTTC.

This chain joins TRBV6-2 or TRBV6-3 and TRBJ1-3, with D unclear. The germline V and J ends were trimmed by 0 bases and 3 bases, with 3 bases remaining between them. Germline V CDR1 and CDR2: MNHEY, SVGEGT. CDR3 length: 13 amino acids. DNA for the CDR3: TGTGCCAGCAGTTACTCGGGTGGAAACACCATATATTTT. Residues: CASSYSGGNTIYF.

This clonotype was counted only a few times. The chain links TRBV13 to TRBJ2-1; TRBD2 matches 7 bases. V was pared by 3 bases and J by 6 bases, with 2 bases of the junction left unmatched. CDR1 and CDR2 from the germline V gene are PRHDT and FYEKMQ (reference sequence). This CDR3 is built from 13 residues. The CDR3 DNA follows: TGTGCCAGCAGCTTTGCTAGCGGCAATGAGCAGTTCTTC. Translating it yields CASSFASGNEQFF.

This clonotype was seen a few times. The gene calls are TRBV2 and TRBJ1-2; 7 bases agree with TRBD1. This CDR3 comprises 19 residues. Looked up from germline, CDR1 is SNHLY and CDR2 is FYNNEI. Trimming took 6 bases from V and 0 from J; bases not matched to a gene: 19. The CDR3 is CASRTRGQPIETPNYGYTF. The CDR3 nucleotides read TGTGCCAGCAGGACCCGGGGACAGCCGATTGAAACTCCTAACTATGGCTACACCTTC.

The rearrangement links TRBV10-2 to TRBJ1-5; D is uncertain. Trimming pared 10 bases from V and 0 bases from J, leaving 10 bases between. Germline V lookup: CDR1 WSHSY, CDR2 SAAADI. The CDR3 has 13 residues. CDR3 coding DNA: TGCGCCACCAAAGTAAATAGCAATCAGCCCCAGCATTTT. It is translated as CATKVNSNQPQHF.

CDR3 sequence (DNA): TGCAGTGCTAGAGCCGCAGGGGAACAGCCCCAGCATTTT. Protein: CSARAAGEQPQHF. The V and J genes are TRBV20-1 and TRBJ1-5, with a tentative D call TRBD1 (6 bases). The CDR3 has 13 residues. V lost 1 base, J lost 7 bases, and 11 bases lay in between. From germline, CDR1 is DFQATT and CDR2 SNEGSKA (reference sequence).